This passage covers 5 T cell receptor beta chains from one sample sequenced in a study of blood T cell repertoires in COVID-19. Here immunoSEQ multiplex PCR was the method, and the copy in TCRdb shows in-frame clones only, minus some. The sample yields about 380,000 clones, roughly 90% seen once. Sequences were obtained from peripheral blood. The receptors come from a middle-aged man with acute or convalescent COVID-19.

J is TRBJ1-1 and V is TRBV6-1; D gene uncertain. Trimming removed 0 bases at V and 1 base at J, with 9 bases between. Germline CDR1 and CDR2: MNHNS and SASEGT. The CDR3 sequence is 15 residues long. The CDR3 nucleotides are TGTGCCAGCAGTGAAGCGCCTCAGGCGAACACTGAAGCTTTCTTT. Translating gives CASSEAPQANTEAFF.

This chain joins TRBV5-1 and TRBJ1-3; TRBD1 matches 9 bases. This CDR3 contains 16 residues. V gave up 2 bases and J gave up 0 bases; unmatched junction bases: 3. Germline values: CDR1 SGHRS, CDR2 YFSETQ. CDR3 loop: CASSLSGQGSGNTIYF. The CDR3 bases are TGCGCCAGCAGCTTATCGGGACAGGGCTCTGGAAACACCATATATTTT.

The chain has TRBV12-2 and TRBJ1-1; the D segment call TRBD1 is taken from the table without a DNA check. TRBV12-2 is a pseudogene locus. The CDR3 is made up of 15 amino acids. The CDR3 coding sequence is TGTGCAAGTCGGGAAAACAGGGACCTGAACACTGAAGCTTTCTTT. This sequence encodes CASRENRDLNTEAFF.

The V and J genes are TRBV5-1 and TRBJ2-2; the D gene is possibly TRBD1 (6 bases). The CDR3 length is 14 residues. V gave up 2 bases and J gave up 6 bases, with 11 bases separating them. The V gene's germline CDR1 is SGHRS and CDR2 YFSETQ. In nucleotides, the CDR3 is TGCGCCAGCAGCTTCGGCTCAGGGGCCGGGGAGCTGTTTTTT. It encodes CASSFGSGAGELFF.

The chain is built from TRBV19 and TRBJ1-5; D may be TRBD1 (6 bases). The CDR3 extends over 16 amino acids. Germline CDR1 and CDR2: LNHDA and SQIVND (reference sequence). The germline V and J ends were trimmed by 5 bases and 3 bases, with 17 bases remaining between them. Written as DNA, the CDR3 is TGTGCCAGTAGTCGTCAGTGGGGGCCTTACAATCAGCCCCAGCATTTT. It yields the protein CASSRQWGPYNQPQHF.